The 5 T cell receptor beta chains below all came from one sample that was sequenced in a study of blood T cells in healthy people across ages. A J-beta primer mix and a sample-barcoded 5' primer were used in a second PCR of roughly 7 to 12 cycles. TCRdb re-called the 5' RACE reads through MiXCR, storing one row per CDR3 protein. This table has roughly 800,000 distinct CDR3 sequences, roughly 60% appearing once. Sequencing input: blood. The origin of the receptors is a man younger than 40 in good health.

The CDR3 protein is CASTPGGTSDERYF. The CDR3 coding sequence is TGTGCCAGCACCCCGGGCGGGACTAGCGACGAGCGGTACTTC. V usage is TRBV7-2 and J usage is TRBJ2-5; 10 bases map to TRBD2. The junction had 15 bases not matched to a gene; V was cut back by 7 bases and J by 13 bases. The CDR3 extends over 14 amino acids. CDR1 and CDR2 from the germline V gene are SGHTA and FQGNSA.

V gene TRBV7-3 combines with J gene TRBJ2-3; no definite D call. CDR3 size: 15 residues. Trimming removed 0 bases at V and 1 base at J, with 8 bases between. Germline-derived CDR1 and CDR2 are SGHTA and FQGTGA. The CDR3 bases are TGTGCCAGCAGCTTAACGGGTCTAGGCACAGATACGCAGTATTTT. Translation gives CASSLTGLGTDTQYF.

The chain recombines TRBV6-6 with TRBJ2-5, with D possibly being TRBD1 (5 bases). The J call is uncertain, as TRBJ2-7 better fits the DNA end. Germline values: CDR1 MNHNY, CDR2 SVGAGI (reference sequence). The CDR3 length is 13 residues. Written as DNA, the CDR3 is TGTGCCAGCAATCATATGGACACAGCCGAGCAGTACTTC. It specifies CASNHMDTAEQYF.

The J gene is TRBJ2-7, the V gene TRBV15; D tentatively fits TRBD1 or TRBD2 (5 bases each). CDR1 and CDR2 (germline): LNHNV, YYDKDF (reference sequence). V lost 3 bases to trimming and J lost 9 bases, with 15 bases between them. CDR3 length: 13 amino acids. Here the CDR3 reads CATSSGERGVQYF. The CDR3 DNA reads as TGTGCCACCAGCAGTGGTGAGCGAGGGGTGCAGTACTTC.

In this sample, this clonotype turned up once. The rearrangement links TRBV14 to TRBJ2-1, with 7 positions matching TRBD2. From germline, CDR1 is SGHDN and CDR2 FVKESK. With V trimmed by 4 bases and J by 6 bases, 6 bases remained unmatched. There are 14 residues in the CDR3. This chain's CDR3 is CASSPGRLANEQFF. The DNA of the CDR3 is TGTGCCAGCAGCCCGGGACGACTAGCCAATGAGCAGTTCTTC.